This is a list of T cell receptor beta chains from one sample in a study of T cell responses to AZD1222 COVID-19 vaccine. The method was immunoSEQ multiplex PCR; TCRdb's version includes in-frame clones alone and lacks a portion of them. Among some 60,000 clones listed, about 74% were seen once. Material: peripheral blood, obtained 28 days after the second AZD1222 dose. All receptors come from an adult who received the AZD1222 COVID-19 vaccine. Both conserved end residues are part of each CDR3. Fields, in order: J gene, V gene, clone size, D gene, CDR3 DNA, CDR3 protein. A D gene is named only where the DNA matches it firmly. Size tells how often a clone was seen (once, few, many) or the class of an expanded clone, and some rows leave it out.

j_gene: TRBJ1-1; v_gene: TRBV11-3; abundance: .; d_gene: .; CDR3nt: TGTGCCAGCAGCCGCCAAACAGGGCTAGACACTGAAGCTTTCTTT; CDR3aa: CASSRQTGLDTEAFF
j_gene: TRBJ1-1; v_gene: TRBV6-2/TRBV6-3; abundance: .; d_gene: .; CDR3nt: TGTGCCAGCAGTCCATCTCACGAAGTTGAAGCTTTCTTT; CDR3aa: CASSPSHEVEAFF
j_gene: TRBJ2-3; v_gene: TRBV2; abundance: .; d_gene: TRBD2; CDR3nt: TGTGCCAGCAGTTGGACTAGCGGGGGGGCCGGAGATACGCAGTATTTT; CDR3aa: CASSWTSGGAGDTQYF
j_gene: TRBJ2-2; v_gene: TRBV13; abundance: few; d_gene: .; CDR3nt: TGTGCCAGCAGCTTCCAGACCGGGGAGCTGTTTTTT; CDR3aa: CASSFQTGELFF
j_gene: TRBJ2-3; v_gene: TRBV9; abundance: .; d_gene: .; CDR3nt: TGTGCCAGCAGCGTAGGAGGGTATTCAGATACGCAGTATTTT; CDR3aa: CASSVGGYSDTQYF
j_gene: TRBJ2-5; v_gene: TRBV27; abundance: once; d_gene: TRBD2; CDR3nt: TGTGCCAGCAGTTTAGTTCGGGGGGGGCAAGAGACCCAGTACTTC; CDR3aa: CASSLVRGGQETQYF
j_gene: TRBJ2-7; v_gene: TRBV2; abundance: .; d_gene: .; CDR3nt: TGTGCCAGCAGCTTAGGGGGAGGGGGCGAGCAGTACTTC; CDR3aa: CASSLGGGGEQYF
j_gene: TRBJ1-1; v_gene: TRBV10-3; abundance: .; d_gene: .; CDR3nt: TGTGCCATCAGTCTAAACCCCACTGAAGCTTTCTTT; CDR3aa: CAISLNPTEAFF
j_gene: TRBJ1-3; v_gene: TRBV7-8; abundance: once; d_gene: .; CDR3nt: TGTGCCAGCAGCTTAGGGTGGGGGCCTGCTGGAAACACCATATATTTT; CDR3aa: CASSLGWGPAGNTIYF
j_gene: TRBJ1-6; v_gene: TRBV28; abundance: .; d_gene: .; CDR3nt: TGTGCCAGCAGTCCTCCCGTCGGGACGGCGAATTCACCCCTCCACTTT; CDR3aa: CASSPPVGTANSPLHF
j_gene: TRBJ2-3; v_gene: TRBV28; abundance: few; d_gene: .; CDR3nt: TGTGCCAGCAGTTTGATGCAGGGCACAGATACGCAGTATTTT; CDR3aa: CASSLMQGTDTQYF
j_gene: TRBJ2-1; v_gene: TRBV6-4; abundance: .; d_gene: TRBD2; CDR3nt: TGTGCCAGCATTGCGAGCGGGGGGGCTTCCTACAATGAGCAGTTCTTC; CDR3aa: CASIASGGASYNEQFF
j_gene: TRBJ1-1; v_gene: TRBV4-1; abundance: once; d_gene: TRBD1; CDR3nt: TGCGCCAGCAGCCAAGATGGGCAGGGGGGGGTGAACACTGAAGCTTTCTTT; CDR3aa: CASSQDGQGGVNTEAFF
j_gene: TRBJ2-2; v_gene: TRBV5-1; abundance: .; d_gene: .; CDR3nt: TGCGCCAGCAGCGTGGGAACCGGGGAGCTGTTTTTT; CDR3aa: CASSVGTGELFF